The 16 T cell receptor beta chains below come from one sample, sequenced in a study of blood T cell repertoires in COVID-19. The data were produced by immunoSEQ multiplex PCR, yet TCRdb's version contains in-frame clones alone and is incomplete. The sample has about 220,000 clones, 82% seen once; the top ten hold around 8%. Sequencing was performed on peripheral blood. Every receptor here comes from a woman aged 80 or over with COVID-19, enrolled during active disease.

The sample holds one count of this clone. As DNA, the CDR3 is TGTGCCATCAGTGTAGCGGGAGGCAATGAGCAGTTCTTC. It translates to CAISVAGGNEQFF. The gene calls are TRBV10-3 and TRBJ2-1; 10 bases are a match to TRBD2. The CDR3 is made up of 13 amino acids. V gave up 4 bases and J gave up 6 bases; unmatched junction bases: 0. From germline, CDR1 is ENHRY and CDR2 SYGVKD.

In nucleotides, the CDR3 is TGTGCCACCAGCAGCTGGGACAGTGGAAACACCATATATTTT. Translating it yields CATSSWDSGNTIYF. The chain combines TRBV15 with TRBJ1-3; 7 bases are shared with TRBD1. The CDR3 extends over 14 amino acids. Losses at the gene ends were 3 bases for V and 3 bases for J; bases not matched to a gene: 2. Germline V lookup: CDR1 LNHNV, CDR2 YYDKDF (reference sequence).

The CDR3 is CASSLAGVGTEAFF. The CDR3 region has the DNA TGTGCCAGCTCATTGGCGGGCGTAGGAACTGAAGCTTTCTTT. The chain joins TRBV18 to TRBJ1-1; D is unresolved. V lost 5 bases and J lost 5, with 15 bases in between. CDR3 size: 14 residues. Germline V lookup: CDR1 KGHSH, CDR2 LQKENI.

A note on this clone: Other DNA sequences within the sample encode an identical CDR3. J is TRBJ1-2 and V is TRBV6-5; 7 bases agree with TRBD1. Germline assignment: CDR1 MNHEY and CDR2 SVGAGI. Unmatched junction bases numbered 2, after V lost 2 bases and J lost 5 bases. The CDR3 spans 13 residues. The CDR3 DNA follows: TGTGCCAGCAGTTACGACAGGGCGTATGGCTACACCTTC. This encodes CASSYDRAYGYTF.

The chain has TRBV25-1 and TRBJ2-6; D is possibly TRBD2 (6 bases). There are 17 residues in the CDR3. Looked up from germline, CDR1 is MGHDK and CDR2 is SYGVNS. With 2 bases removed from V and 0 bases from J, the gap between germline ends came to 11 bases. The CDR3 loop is CASSESGRGSGANVLTF. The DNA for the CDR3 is TGTGCCAGCAGTGAAAGCGGGCGGGGCTCTGGGGCCAACGTCCTGACTTTC.

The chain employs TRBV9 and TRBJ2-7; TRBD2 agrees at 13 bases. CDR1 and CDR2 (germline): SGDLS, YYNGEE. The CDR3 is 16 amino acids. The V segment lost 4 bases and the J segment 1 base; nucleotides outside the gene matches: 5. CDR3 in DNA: TGTGCCAGCAGCCCCGGACTAGCGGGAGTGTCCTACGAGCAGTACTTC. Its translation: CASSPGLAGVSYEQYF.

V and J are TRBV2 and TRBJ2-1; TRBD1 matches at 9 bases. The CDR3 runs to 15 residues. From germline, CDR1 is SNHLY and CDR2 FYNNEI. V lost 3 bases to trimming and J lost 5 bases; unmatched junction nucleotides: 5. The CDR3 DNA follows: TGTGCCAGCAGTGAGAAAAGGACAGGGGACAATGAGCAGTTCTTC. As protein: CASSEKRTGDNEQFF. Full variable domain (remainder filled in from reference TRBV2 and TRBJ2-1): EPEVTQTPSHQVTQMGQEVILRCVPISNHLYFYWYRQILGQKVEFLVSFYNNEISEKSEIFDDQFSVERPDGSNFTLKIRSTKLEDSAMYFCASSEKRTGDNEQFFGPGTRLTVL.

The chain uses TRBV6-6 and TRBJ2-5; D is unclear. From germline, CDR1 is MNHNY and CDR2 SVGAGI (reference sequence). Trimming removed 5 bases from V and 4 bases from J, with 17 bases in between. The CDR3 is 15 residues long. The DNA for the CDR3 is TGTGCCAGCAGTCCCGAAATCGTAGGCGGAGAGACCCAGTACTTC. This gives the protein CASSPEIVGGETQYF.

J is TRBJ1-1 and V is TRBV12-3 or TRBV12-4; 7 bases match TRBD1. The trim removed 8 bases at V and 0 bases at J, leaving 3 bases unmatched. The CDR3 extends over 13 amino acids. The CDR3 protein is CASSGQLNTEAFF. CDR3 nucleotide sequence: TGTGCCAGCTCGGGACAGCTGAACACTGAAGCTTTCTTT.

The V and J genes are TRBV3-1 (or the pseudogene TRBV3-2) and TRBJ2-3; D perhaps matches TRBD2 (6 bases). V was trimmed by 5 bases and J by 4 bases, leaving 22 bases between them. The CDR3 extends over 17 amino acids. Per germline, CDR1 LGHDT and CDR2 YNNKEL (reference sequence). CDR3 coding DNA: TGTGCCAGCAGCTTCCGGGCAACTCTGGGGAGGCCAGATACGCAGTATTTT. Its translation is CASSFRATLGRPDTQYF.

The CDR3 region is CASSLVGRTSQADTQYF. CDR3 in DNA: TGCGCCAGCAGCTTGGTGGGACGGACTAGCCAGGCCGATACGCAGTATTTT. This chain links TRBV5-1 with TRBJ2-3; 8 bases fit TRBD2. The CDR3 length is 17 residues. Trimming took 0 bases from V and 6 from J; bases not matched to a gene: 12. Germline CDR1 SGHRS, CDR2 YFSETQ.

The CDR3 here is CAWSYTTSGRDNEQFF. In nucleotides, the CDR3 is TGTGCCTGGAGTTATACGACTAGCGGGAGGGACAATGAGCAGTTCTTC. The chain joins TRBV30 to TRBJ2-1, with TRBD2 matching 14 bases. Trimming cost V 2 bases and J 5 bases; bases outside gene matches: 5. The germline V gene has CDR1 GTSNPN and CDR2 SVGIG (reference sequence). The CDR3 runs to 16 residues.

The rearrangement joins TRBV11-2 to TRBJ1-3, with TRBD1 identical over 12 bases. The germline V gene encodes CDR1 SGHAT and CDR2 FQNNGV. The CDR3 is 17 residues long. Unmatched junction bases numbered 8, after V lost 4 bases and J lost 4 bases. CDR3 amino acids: CASSSYRDRGQGNTIYF. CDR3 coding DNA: TGTGCCAGCAGCTCCTACCGGGACAGGGGGCAAGGAAACACCATATATTTT.

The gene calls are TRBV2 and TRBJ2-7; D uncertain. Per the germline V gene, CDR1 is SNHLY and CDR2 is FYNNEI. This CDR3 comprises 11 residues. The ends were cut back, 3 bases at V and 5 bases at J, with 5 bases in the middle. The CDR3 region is CASSDRHEQYF. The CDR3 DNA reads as TGTGCCAGCAGTGACCGTCACGAGCAGTACTTC. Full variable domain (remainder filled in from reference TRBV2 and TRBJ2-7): EPEVTQTPSHQVTQMGQEVILRCVPISNHLYFYWYRQILGQKVEFLVSFYNNEISEKSEIFDDQFSVERPDGSNFTLKIRSTKLEDSAMYFCASSDRHEQYFGPGTRLTVT.

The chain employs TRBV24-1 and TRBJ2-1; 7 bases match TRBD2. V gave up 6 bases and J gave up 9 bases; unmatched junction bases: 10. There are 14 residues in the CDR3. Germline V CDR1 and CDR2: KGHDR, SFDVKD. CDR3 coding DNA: TGTGCCACCAGTCCCGGGACTACCGGGGGTGAGCAGTTCTTC. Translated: CATSPGTTGGEQFF.

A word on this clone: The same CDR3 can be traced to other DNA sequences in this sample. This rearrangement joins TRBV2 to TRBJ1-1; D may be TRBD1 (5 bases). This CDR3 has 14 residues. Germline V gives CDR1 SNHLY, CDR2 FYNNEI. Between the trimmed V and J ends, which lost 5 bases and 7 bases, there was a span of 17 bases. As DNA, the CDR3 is TGTGCCAGCAGTAAAAATACAGGTTCGGGTGAAGCTTTCTTT. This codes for CASSKNTGSGEAFF.